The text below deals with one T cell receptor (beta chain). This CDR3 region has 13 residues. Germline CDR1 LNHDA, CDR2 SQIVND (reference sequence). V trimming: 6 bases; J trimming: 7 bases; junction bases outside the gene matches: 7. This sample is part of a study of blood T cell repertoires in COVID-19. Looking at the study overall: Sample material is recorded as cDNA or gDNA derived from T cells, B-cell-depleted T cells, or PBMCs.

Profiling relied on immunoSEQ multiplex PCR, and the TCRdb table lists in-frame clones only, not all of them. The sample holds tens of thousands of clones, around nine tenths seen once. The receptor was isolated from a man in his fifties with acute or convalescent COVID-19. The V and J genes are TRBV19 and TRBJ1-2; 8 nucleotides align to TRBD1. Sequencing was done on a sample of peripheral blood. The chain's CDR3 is CASSPGQGGGYTF. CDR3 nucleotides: TGTGCCAGTAGCCCTGGACAGGGTGGTGGCTACACCTTC.